This T cell receptor beta chain was sequenced for a study of blood T cell repertoires in COVID-19. Study information: Samples came from the United States, Italy and Spain, spanning acute and convalescent COVID-19. T cells, B-cell-depleted T cells, or PBMCs provided the cDNA or gDNA that served as material.

Per the authors' pipeline: Estimated nucleated cell counts came from reference gene primer amplification. Method: immunoSEQ multiplex PCR; TCRdb's copy keeps in-frame clones and lacks some. The DNA was the basis for D and trimming; V, J and clone size are from that table. The sample contains about 160,000 clones, about four fifths of which appear only once. Seattle-derived patients entered the study during active infection and were followed longitudinally. The clonotype was recovered from a woman aged 60 to 75 with COVID-19, enrolled during active disease. The sequenced sample was peripheral blood.

This CDR3 is CASSYVPSRGEQYF. CDR3 DNA sequence: TGTGCCAGCAGTTACGTGCCTTCTCGGGGAGAGCAGTACTTC. J is TRBJ2-7 and V is TRBV6-2 or TRBV6-3; D is perhaps TRBD2 (5 bases). CDR1 is MNHEY and CDR2 is SVGEGT in the germline V gene. Trimming took off 2 bases at V and 7 bases at J, with 15 bases between the two ends. There are 14 residues in the CDR3.